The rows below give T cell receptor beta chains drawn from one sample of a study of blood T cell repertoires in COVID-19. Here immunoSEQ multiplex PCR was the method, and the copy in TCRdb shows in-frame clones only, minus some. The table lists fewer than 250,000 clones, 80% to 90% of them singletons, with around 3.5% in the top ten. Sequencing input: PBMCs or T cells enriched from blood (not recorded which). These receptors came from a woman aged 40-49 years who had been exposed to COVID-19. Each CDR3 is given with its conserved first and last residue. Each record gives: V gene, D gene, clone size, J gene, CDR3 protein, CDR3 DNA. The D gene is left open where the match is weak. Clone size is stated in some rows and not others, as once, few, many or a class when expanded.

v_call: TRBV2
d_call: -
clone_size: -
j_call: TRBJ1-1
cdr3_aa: CASSAEMNTEAFF
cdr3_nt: TGTGCCAGCAGTGCAGAAATGAACACTGAAGCTTTCTTT

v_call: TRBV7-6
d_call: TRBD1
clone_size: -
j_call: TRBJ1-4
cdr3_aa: CASSPTGASFEKLFF
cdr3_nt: TGTGCCAGCAGCCCGACAGGGGCGTCCTTCGAAAAACTGTTTTTT

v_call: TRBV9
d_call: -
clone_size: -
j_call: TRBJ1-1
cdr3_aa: CASSVEGRGKSTEAFF
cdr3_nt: TGTGCCAGCAGCGTAGAGGGAAGGGGGAAGAGCACTGAAGCTTTCTTT

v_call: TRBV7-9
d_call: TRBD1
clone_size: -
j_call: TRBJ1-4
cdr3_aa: CASSLDFRQGFEKLFF
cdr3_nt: TGTGCCAGCAGCTTAGATTTTCGACAGGGGTTTGAAAAACTGTTTTTT

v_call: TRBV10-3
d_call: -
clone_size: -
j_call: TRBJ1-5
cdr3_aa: CAISPDSLNQPQHF
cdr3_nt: TGTGCCATCAGCCCCGACTCTCTCAATCAGCCCCAGCATTTT

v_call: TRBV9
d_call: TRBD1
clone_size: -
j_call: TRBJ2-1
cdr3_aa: CASSVVSGGRGNEQFF
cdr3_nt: TGTGCCAGCAGCGTAGTCTCAGGGGGACGAGGGAATGAGCAGTTCTTC

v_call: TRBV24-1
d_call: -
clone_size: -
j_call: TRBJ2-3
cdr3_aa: CATSDTASTDTQYF
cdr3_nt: TGTGCCACCAGTGACACAGCTAGCACAGATACGCAGTATTTT

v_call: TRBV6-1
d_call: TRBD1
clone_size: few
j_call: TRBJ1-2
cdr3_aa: CASSEWGQGGGYTF
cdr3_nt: TGTGCCAGCAGTGAATGGGGACAGGGCGGAGGCTACACCTTC

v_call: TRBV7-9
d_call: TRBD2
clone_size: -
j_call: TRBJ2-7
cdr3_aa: CASSPRGGIYVDEQYF
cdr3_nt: TGTGCCAGCAGCCCCCGGGGGGGGATCTACGTGGATGAGCAGTACTTC

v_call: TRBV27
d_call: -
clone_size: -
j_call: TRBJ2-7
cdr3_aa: CASSLQGSYEQYF
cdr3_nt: TGTGCCAGCAGTTTACAGGGGTCCTACGAGCAGTACTTC

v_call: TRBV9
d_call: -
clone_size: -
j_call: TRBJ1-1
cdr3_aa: CASSVEPYPLGANTEAFF
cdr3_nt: TGTGCCAGCAGCGTAGAGCCGTACCCCCTTGGGGCCAACACTGAAGCTTTCTTT

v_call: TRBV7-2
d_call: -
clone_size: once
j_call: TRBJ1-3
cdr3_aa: CASSLGGARGNTIYF
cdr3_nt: TGTGCCAGCAGCTTGGGGGGGGCGCGGGGAAACACCATATATTTT

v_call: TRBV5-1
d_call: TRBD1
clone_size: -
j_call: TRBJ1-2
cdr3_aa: CASSSMTGTGSRGATNYGYTF
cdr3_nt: TGCGCCAGCAGCTCAATGACCGGGACAGGGTCAAGAGGGGCCACTAACTATGGCTACACCTTC

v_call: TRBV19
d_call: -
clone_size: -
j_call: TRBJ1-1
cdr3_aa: CASSRQGLISSTEAFF
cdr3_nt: TGTGCCAGTAGCCGTCAGGGTCTAATAAGTTCAACTGAAGCTTTCTTT